This TCR beta chain came from a study of T cell responses to AZD1222 COVID-19 vaccine. Study-wide points: The study reported that nearly half of spike-specific TCRs target unmutated variant regions. A mostly white British donor set with more females was recruited, and clonal diversity was possibly underestimated. Every sample of the repertoires postdated the peak T cell response.

A remark on this clone: Its matching antigen is unknown.

Data came from immunoSEQ multiplex PCR; TCRdb stores just in-frame clones and leaves some out. In all, the sample yields around 140,000 clones. Germline V gene data show CDR1 as SQVTM and CDR2 as ANQGSEA. The CDR3 is 13 residues long. Unmatched junction bases numbered 3, after V lost 4 bases and J lost 7 bases. Sequencing used peripheral blood. The gene calls are TRBV29-1 and TRBJ1-5, with 11 bases lining up with TRBD1. The receptor was isolated from an adult in good health. The CDR3 reads CSVGTGGGQPQHF. As DNA, the CDR3 is TGCAGCGTTGGGACAGGGGGCGGACAGCCCCAGCATTTT.